The rows below give T cell receptor beta chains drawn from one sample of a study of control samples from healthy donors and cancer patients. Produced via immunoSEQ multiplex PCR; TCRdb's table is partial and in-frame only. The data hold 110,000 to 150,000 clones, with 85% to 95% observed a single time. Source material: blood. These receptors all come from a man in his forties in good health. CDR3s include the opening cysteine and the closing phenylalanine or tryptophan. A D gene is named only where the DNA matches it firmly. Clone size is shown for a subset of rows, as once, few, many or a class of expanded clone.

-	TRBJ2-7	TRBV4-3	TRBD2	CASSQGTSGGAYEQYF	TGCGCCAGCAGCCAAGGGACTAGCGGGGGAGCCTACGAGCAGTACTTC
-	TRBJ2-3	TRBV2	TRBD1	CASGQGEADTQYF	TGTGCCAGCGGACAGGGGGAAGCAGATACGCAGTATTTT
-	TRBJ1-6	TRBV7-9	-	CASSSQPGQTSSYNSPLHF	TGTGCCAGCAGCTCCCAACCGGGACAAACCAGCTCCTATAATTCACCCCTCCACTTT
-	TRBJ2-2	TRBV29-1	TRBD1	CSVETQGAFTGELFF	TGCAGCGTTGAAACCCAGGGGGCCTTCACCGGGGAGCTGTTTTTT
-	TRBJ1-6	TRBV28	-	CASRTGQTGSPLHF	TGTGCCAGCAGGACCGGACAGACGGGATCACCCCTCCACTTT
-	TRBJ1-4	TRBV6-6	-	CASTPGSTNEKLFF	TGTGCCAGCACCCCGGGATCAACTAATGAAAAACTGTTTTTT
-	TRBJ2-7	TRBV28	-	CASSLIRTKNYEQYF	TGTGCCAGCAGTTTAATCAGGACCAAAAACTACGAGCAGTACTTC
once	TRBJ1-2	TRBV12-3/TRBV12-4	TRBD1	CASSFPGGYGYTF	TGTGCCAGCAGTTTTCCAGGGGGCTATGGCTACACCTTC
-	TRBJ2-1	TRBV5-1	TRBD2	CASILAGGSYNEQFF	TGCGCCAGCATTCTAGCGGGAGGTTCCTACAATGAGCAGTTCTTC
-	TRBJ2-5	TRBV6-2/TRBV6-3	-	CASSLNPSEFGAETQYF	TGTGCCAGCAGTTTAAATCCTTCGGAATTTGGGGCAGAGACCCAGTACTTC
-	TRBJ2-4	TRBV28	TRBD2	CASSPGLAGLIQYF	TGTGCCAGCAGTCCCGGACTAGCGGGGCTTATTCAGTACTTC
-	TRBJ2-7	TRBV27	-	CASSLGTGFREPNDEQYF	TGTGCCAGCAGTTTAGGCACGGGGTTCAGGGAACCAAACGACGAGCAGTACTTC
-	TRBJ1-1	TRBV6-2/TRBV6-3	-	CASSYPPGNTEAFF	TGTGCCAGCAGTTACCCTCCGGGGAACACTGAAGCTTTCTTT
-	TRBJ1-5	TRBV6-5	-	CASSSRGWGNQPQHF	TGTGCCAGCAGTTCCAGGGGCTGGGGCAATCAGCCCCAGCATTTT
-	TRBJ2-2	TRBV9	-	CASSGTVNTGELFF	TGTGCCAGCAGCGGAACAGTGAACACCGGGGAGCTGTTTTTT
-	TRBJ1-6	TRBV3-1/TRBV3-2	-	CASSQERRGTSYNSPLHF	TGTGCCAGCAGCCAAGAGAGGAGGGGGACATCCTATAATTCACCCCTCCACTTT
-	TRBJ2-7	TRBV5-6	TRBD2	CASSLAGTSGRATYEQYF	TGTGCCAGCAGCTTGGCCGGGACTAGCGGGAGGGCCACCTACGAGCAGTACTTC
-	TRBJ2-5	TRBV9	-	CASSANQETQYF	TGTGCCAGCAGCGCCAACCAAGAGACCCAGTACTTC
-	TRBJ2-3	TRBV18	-	CASSHLLLGSTTDTQYF	TGTGCCAGCTCCCATTTACTCCTAGGGAGCACCACAGATACGCAGTATTTT
once	TRBJ2-3	TRBV5-1	TRBD1	CASSRGRGLNNKDWSDTQYF	TGCGCCAGCAGCCGAGGCAGGGGGCTCAATAACAAGGACTGGTCAGATACGCAGTATTTT
-	TRBJ2-1	TRBV2	TRBD2	CASGGTRLAGAPFHNEQFF	TGTGCCAGCGGCGGGACTAGACTAGCGGGGGCCCCGTTCCACAATGAGCAGTTCTTC
once	TRBJ1-2	TRBV6-5	-	CASSPEGEGYTF	TGTGCCAGCAGTCCCGAGGGGGAGGGCTACACCTTC
-	TRBJ2-3	TRBV24-1	TRBD2	CATSGSGDTQYF	TGTGCCACTAGCGGGAGTGGAGATACGCAGTATTTT
-	TRBJ1-3	TRBV9	TRBD1	CASSVVVGQGAENSGNTIYF	TGTGCCAGCAGCGTAGTAGTGGGACAGGGGGCCGAAAACTCTGGAAACACCATATATTTT
-	TRBJ2-2	TRBV5-5	-	CASSLAEGAGELFF	TGTGCCAGCAGCTTAGCGGAGGGGGCCGGGGAGCTGTTTTTT
once	TRBJ1-5	TRBV28	TRBD1	CASSLATGSNQPQHF	TGTGCCAGCAGTTTAGCGACAGGGAGCAATCAGCCCCAGCATTTT
-	TRBJ1-2	TRBV27	-	CASSFRVGTNYTF	TGTGCCAGCAGTTTTCGAGTAGGGACAAACTACACCTTC
-	TRBJ1-1	TRBV4-1	-	CASSLQWGSTEAFF	TGCGCCAGCAGCCTACAATGGGGATCCACTGAAGCTTTCTTT
-	TRBJ2-7	TRBV5-1	TRBD2	CASSDGTRLTYEQYF	TGCGCCAGCAGCGACGGGACTAGGTTAACTTACGAGCAGTACTTC